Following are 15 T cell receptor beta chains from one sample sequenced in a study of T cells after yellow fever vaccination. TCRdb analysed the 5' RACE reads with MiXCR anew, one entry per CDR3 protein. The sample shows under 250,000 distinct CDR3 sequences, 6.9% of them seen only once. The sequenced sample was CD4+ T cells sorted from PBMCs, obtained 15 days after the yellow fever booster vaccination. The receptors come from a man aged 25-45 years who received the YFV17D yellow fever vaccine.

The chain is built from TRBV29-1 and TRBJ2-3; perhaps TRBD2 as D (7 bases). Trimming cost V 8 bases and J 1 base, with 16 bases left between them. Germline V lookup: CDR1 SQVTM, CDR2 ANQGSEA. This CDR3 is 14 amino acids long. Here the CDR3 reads CSLRGGGGTDTQYF. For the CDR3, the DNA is TGCAGCCTCCGGGGAGGGGGTGGCACAGATACGCAGTATTTT.

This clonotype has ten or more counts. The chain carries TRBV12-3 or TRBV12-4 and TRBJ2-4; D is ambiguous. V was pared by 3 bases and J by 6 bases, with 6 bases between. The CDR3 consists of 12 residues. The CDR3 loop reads CASSLGRNIQYF. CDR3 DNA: TGTGCCAGCAGTTTGGGCAGAAACATTCAGTACTTC.

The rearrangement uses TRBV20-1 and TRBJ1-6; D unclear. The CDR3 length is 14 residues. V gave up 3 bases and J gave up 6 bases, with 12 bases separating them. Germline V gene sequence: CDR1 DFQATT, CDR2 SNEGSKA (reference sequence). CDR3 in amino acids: CSASLSVANSPLHF. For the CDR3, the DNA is TGCAGTGCTAGTTTATCCGTGGCTAATTCACCCCTCCACTTT.

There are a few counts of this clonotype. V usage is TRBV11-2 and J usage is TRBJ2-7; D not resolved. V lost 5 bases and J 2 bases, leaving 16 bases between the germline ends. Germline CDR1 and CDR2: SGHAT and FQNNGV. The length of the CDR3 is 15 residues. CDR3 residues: CASSIMRDPAYEQYF. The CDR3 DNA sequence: TGTGCCAGCAGCATCATGAGAGATCCCGCCTACGAGCAGTACTTC.

In DNA, the CDR3 is TGTGCCAGCAGTTACCCTCGGGGTAGCGGGAGCTCCTACAATGAGCAGTTCTTC. As protein: CASSYPRGSGSSYNEQFF. The rearrangement joins TRBV6-5 to TRBJ2-1, with 9 bases identical to TRBD2. CDR1 is MNHEY, CDR2 SVGAGI, per germline. There are 18 residues in the CDR3. J gave up 0 bases and V 2 bases, and 8 bases lay outside the gene matches.

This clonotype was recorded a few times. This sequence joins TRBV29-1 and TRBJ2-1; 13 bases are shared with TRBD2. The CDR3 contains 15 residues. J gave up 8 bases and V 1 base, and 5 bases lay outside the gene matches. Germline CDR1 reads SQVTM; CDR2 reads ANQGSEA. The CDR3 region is CSVEGGTSGIDEQFF. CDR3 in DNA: TGCAGCGTTGAAGGGGGGACTAGCGGGATAGATGAGCAGTTCTTC.

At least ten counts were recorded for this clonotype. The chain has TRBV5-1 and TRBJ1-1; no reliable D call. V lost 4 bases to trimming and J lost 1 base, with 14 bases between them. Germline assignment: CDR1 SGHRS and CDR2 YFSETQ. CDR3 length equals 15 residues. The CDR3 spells CASSPVEGRNTEAFF. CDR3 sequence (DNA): TGCGCCAGCAGCCCCGTCGAGGGAAGGAACACTGAAGCTTTCTTT.

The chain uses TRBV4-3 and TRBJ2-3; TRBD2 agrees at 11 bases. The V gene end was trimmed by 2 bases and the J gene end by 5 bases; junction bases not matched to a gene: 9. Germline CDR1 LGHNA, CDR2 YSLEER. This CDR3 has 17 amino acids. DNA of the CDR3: TGCGCCAGCAGCCAAATAGCGGGAGGGTTCAATAGAGATACGCAGTATTTT. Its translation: CASSQIAGGFNRDTQYF.

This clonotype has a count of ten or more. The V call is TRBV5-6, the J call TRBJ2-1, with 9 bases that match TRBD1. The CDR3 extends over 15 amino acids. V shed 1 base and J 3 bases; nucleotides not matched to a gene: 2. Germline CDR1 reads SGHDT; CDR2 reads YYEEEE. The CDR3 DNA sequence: TGTGCCAGCAGCTTGTGGGACAGGGACTACAATGAGCAGTTCTTC. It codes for CASSLWDRDYNEQFF.

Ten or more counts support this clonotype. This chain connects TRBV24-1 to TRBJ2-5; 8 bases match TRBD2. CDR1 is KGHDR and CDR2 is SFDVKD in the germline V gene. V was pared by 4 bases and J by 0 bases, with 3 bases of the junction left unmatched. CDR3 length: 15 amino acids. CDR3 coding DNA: TGTGCCACCAGTGAGAGCGGGAGAAACCAAGAGACCCAGTACTTC. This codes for CATSESGRNQETQYF.

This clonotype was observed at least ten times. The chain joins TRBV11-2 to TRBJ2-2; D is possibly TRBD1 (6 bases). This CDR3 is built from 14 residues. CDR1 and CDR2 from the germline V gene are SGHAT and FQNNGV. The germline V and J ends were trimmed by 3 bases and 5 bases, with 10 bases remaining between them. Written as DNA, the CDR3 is TGTGCCAGCAGCTTCGCAGGGGCGACCGGGGAGCTGTTTTTT. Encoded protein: CASSFAGATGELFF.

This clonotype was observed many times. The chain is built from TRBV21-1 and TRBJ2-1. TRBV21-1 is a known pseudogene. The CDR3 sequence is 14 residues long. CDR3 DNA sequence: TGTGCCAGCAGCCCCGTAGGTGGCTACAATGAGCAGTTCTTC. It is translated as CASSPVGGYNEQFF.

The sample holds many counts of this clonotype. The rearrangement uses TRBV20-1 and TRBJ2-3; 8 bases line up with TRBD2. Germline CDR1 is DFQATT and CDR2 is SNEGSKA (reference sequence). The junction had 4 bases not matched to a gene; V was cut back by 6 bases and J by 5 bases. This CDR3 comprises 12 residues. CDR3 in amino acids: CSAREGRDTQYF. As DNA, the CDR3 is TGCAGTGCACGGGAGGGCCGAGATACGCAGTATTTT.

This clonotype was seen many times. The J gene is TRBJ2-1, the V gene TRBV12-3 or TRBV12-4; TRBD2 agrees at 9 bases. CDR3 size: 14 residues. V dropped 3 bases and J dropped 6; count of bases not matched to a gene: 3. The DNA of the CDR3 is TGTGCCAGCAGTTTCAGCGGGAGGAGCAATGAGCAGTTCTTC. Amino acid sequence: CASSFSGRSNEQFF.

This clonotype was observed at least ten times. In DNA, the CDR3 is TGTGCCAGCAGCTTAGGGGCAGGGATGAACACTGAAGCTTTCTTT. Translated: CASSLGAGMNTEAFF. The chain combines TRBV7-2 with TRBJ1-1; possibly TRBD1 for D (5 bases). Germline V CDR1 and CDR2: SGHTA, FQGNSA. Trimming shortened V by 1 base and J by 0 bases, and 9 bases separated the two germline ends. This CDR3 spans 15 amino acids. The full variable domain, its missing parts supplied by reference TRBV7-2 and TRBJ1-1, is GAGVSQSPSNKVTEKGKDVELRCDPISGHTALYWYRQSLGQGLEFLIYFQGNSAPDKSGLPSDRFSAERTGGSVSTLTIQRTQQEDSAVYLCASSLGAGMNTEAFFGQGTRLTVV.